This entry features one T cell receptor (beta chain) sequence. This record belongs to a study of blood T cell repertoires in COVID-19. Across the whole study: Sites in the United States, Italy and Spain provided acute and convalescent COVID-19 samples. The analysed material was cDNA or gDNA that came from T cells, B-cell-depleted T cells, or PBMCs.

Germline V gene lookup returns CDR1 MDHEN and CDR2 SYDVKM. The CDR3 runs to 15 residues. J was trimmed by 5 bases and V by 4 bases; bases with no gene match: 9. Authors' analysis steps: Amplifying reference gene primers gave estimates of nucleated cell counts. Sequencing was performed with immunoSEQ multiplex PCR; in TCRdb, only in-frame clones are kept and a portion is missing. That table supplies the V and J calls and clone size; D and trimming were determined from the DNA. Of approximately 140,000 clones detected, about 90% appear once; the ten largest clones hold roughly a tenth. The chain combines TRBV28 with TRBJ2-7; 9 nucleotides align to TRBD1. The sequence derives from a man aged 50-60 years with active or convalescent COVID-19. The sample was peripheral blood. The CDR3 loop reads CASSSSGTGPDEQYF. CDR3 bases: TGTGCCAGCAGTTCCTCCGGGACAGGGCCCGACGAGCAGTACTTC.